A few counts support the clone carrying this T cell receptor (beta chain). The antigen is not known. The data belong to a study of identical twins. Healthy Caucasians made up all donors. Study-wide points: Conclusions were drawn cross-sectionally by statistical analysis, without following the same donors.

A universal primer site arose from template switching, and cDNA bore unique molecular identifiers. TCRdb reprocessed the 5' RACE reads via MiXCR and lists one record per CDR3 protein. In the table there are approximately 230,000 distinct CDR3 sequences, around 15% of which are singletons. Trimming at V came to 4 bases and at J to 11 bases, leaving 5 bases not matched to a gene. Germline V gene sequence: CDR1 LGHDT, CDR2 YNNKEL (reference sequence). CDR3 size: 13 residues. This receptor was taken from a young woman in good health. The chain combines TRBV3-1 with TRBJ1-1; 12 nucleotides line up with TRBD1. Sequenced sample: memory (CD45RO+) T cells sorted from blood. This chain's CDR3 is CASSLGTGGAAFF. As DNA, the CDR3 is TGTGCCAGCAGCCTCGGGACAGGGGGCGCGGCTTTCTTT.